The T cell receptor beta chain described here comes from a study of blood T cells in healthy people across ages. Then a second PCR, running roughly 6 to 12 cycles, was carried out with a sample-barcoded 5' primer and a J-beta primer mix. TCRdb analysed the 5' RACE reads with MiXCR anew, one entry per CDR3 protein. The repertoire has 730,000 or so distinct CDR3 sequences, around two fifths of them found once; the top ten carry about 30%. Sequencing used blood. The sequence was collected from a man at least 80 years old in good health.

In DNA form, the CDR3 reads TGTGCCAGCTGCCGGCCCTCTCCATACAATGAGCAGTTCTTC. Residues: CASCRPSPYNEQFF. The chain uses TRBV5-6 and TRBJ2-1; unclear D gene. Germline CDR1 and CDR2: SGHDT and YYEEEE. The ends were cut back, 7 bases at V and 4 bases at J, with 15 bases in the middle. CDR3 size: 14 residues.